The present TCR beta chain was sequenced within a study of cytomegalovirus exposure and HLA in healthy donors. For the study at large: An early release of data contained roughly 90 million unique TCRs, which came from HLA-typed donors.

Study observations and caveats: Presence/absence results assume similar sequencing depth per donor, which may not hold. There were several of the most significant clusters that appeared linked to common viral pathogens in a later analysis.

Note on this clone: What it recognizes is unknown.

The V gene's germline CDR1 is MNHNY and CDR2 SVGAGI (reference sequence). The CDR3 runs 16 residues. V gave up 6 bases and J gave up 3 bases; unmatched junction bases: 9. The PCR made use of 60 Vbeta and 13 Jbeta primers. TCRdb's table, derived via immunoSEQ multiplex PCR, lists solely in-frame clones and lacks some. The sample gives roughly 150,000 clones, 75% to 85% of which show up once; less than 2% is in the top ten. The sequencing input was PBMCs. The chain combines TRBV6-6 with TRBJ1-1, with 11 bases identical to TRBD1. This TCR was recovered from a woman aged 18-29 years in good health and CMV-seronegative. The DNA for the CDR3 is TGTGCCAGCAGCCTGGACAGGGGGCCGTTGGACACTGAAGCTTTCTTT. Its translation is CASSLDRGPLDTEAFF.